One and the same sample provided the 12 T cell receptor beta chains below, sequenced in a study of T cell responses to AZD1222 COVID-19 vaccine. Clones were read by immunoSEQ multiplex PCR, and TCRdb kept only the in-frame ones, dropping some. The sample has 95,000 to 100,000 clones; roughly 90% are singletons. The sample consisted of peripheral blood, taken on day 0 of AZD1222 vaccination. All receptors come from an adult in good health.

CDR3 coding DNA: TGCAGCGTTGAACGCCAGGGAGGATATGGCTACACCTTC. This gives the protein CSVERQGGYGYTF. J is TRBJ1-2 and V is TRBV29-1, with D perhaps matching TRBD1 (5 bases). Deletions cut 2 bases from V and 5 bases from J, with 12 bases between. In germline, CDR1 is SQVTM, CDR2 ANQGSEA. CDR3 length: 13 amino acids.

The J gene is TRBJ1-1, the V gene TRBV30, with D possibly TRBD1 on 5 matching bases. Per germline, CDR1 GTSNPN and CDR2 SVGIG (reference sequence). The CDR3 spans 12 residues. Trimming shortened V by 0 bases and J by 7 bases, and 9 bases separated the two germline ends. CDR3 region: CAWSVWGSEAFF. The CDR3 DNA sequence: TGTGCCTGGAGTGTCTGGGGCAGTGAAGCTTTCTTT.

The chain recombines TRBV30 with TRBJ1-2; D possibly corresponds to TRBD1 (6 bases). The length of the CDR3 is 14 residues. CDR1 GTSNPN and CDR2 SVGIG come from the germline V gene (reference sequence). The V and J ends lost 4 bases and 0 bases respectively, with 12 bases between them. This chain's CDR3 is CAWIGQNPNYGYTF. The CDR3 nucleotides read TGTGCCTGGATAGGACAGAATCCTAACTATGGCTACACCTTC. Looking up the rest from reference TRBV30 and TRBJ1-2 gives the full variable domain: SQTIHQWPATLVQPVGSPLSLECTVEGTSNPNLYWYRQAAGRGLQLLFYSVGIGQISSEVPQNLSASRPQDRQFILSSKKLLLSDSGFYLCAWIGQNPNYGYTFGSGTRLTVV.

V and J are TRBV29-1 and TRBJ2-2, with D maybe TRBD2 (5 bases). The CDR3 is 12 residues long. Germline V gene data show CDR1 as SQVTM and CDR2 as ANQGSEA. V was clipped by 7 bases and J by 6 bases, with 12 bases between them. The CDR3: CSAGIQAGELFF. The CDR3 bases are TGCAGCGCCGGGATTCAGGCCGGGGAGCTGTTTTTT.

This clone has only one observation. The chain has TRBV12-5 and TRBJ1-5, with D maybe TRBD1 (6 bases). With 2 bases removed from V and 2 bases from J, the gap between germline ends came to 19 bases. This CDR3 has 18 amino acids. CDR1 is LGHNT, CDR2 FRNRAP, per germline. CDR3 DNA: TGTGCTAGTGGTTTGTCCCGACAAGGGGGTTTTGGCAATCAGCCCCAGCATTTT. This translates into CASGLSRQGGFGNQPQHF.

The genes are TRBV29-1 and TRBJ2-7; the match to TRBD1 covers 7 bases. The CDR3 spans 12 residues. V trimming: 2 bases; J trimming: 4 bases; junction bases outside the gene matches: 2. Germline V gene lookup returns CDR1 SQVTM and CDR2 ANQGSEA. The CDR3 coding sequence is TGCAGCGTTGAAAGACAGGGATACGAGCAGTACTTC. This translates into CSVERQGYEQYF.

The gene calls are TRBV7-9 and TRBJ2-1; 7 positions agree with TRBD1. Germline V gene sequence: CDR1 SEHNR, CDR2 FQNEAQ (reference sequence). With V trimmed by 4 bases and J by 8 bases, 14 bases remained unmatched. There are 16 residues in the CDR3. For the CDR3, the DNA is TGTGCCAGCAGCTCCCTAGGGACAGTTATAACCGATGAGCAGTTCTTC. Protein: CASSSLGTVITDEQFF.

The chain combines TRBV10-3 with TRBJ2-2; D is undetermined. Germline CDR1 ENHRY, CDR2 SYGVKD. V shed 6 bases and J shed 7 bases, with 18 bases lying between them. The CDR3 is 15 amino acids. The CDR3 here is CAIRVSEPQIGELFF. In DNA form, the CDR3 reads TGTGCCATCAGAGTGAGCGAGCCTCAGATCGGGGAGCTGTTTTTT.

The chain uses TRBV11-2 and TRBJ2-3, with 8 bases identical to TRBD1. Trimming removed 7 bases from V and 3 bases from J; junction bases left unmatched: 6. CDR1 and CDR2 (germline): SGHAT, FQNNGV. There are 14 residues in the CDR3. The CDR3 is CASIRGTGTDTQYF. In nucleotides, the CDR3 is TGTGCCAGCATCCGGGGGACAGGAACAGATACGCAGTATTTT.

The CDR3 sequence: CASSPTPPGRENGNQPQHF. CDR3 coding DNA: TGTGCCAGCTCACCAACCCCTCCCGGCAGGGAGAATGGCAATCAGCCCCAGCATTTT. The gene calls are TRBV18 and TRBJ1-5, with a weak D call TRBD1 (5 bases). The CDR3 is 19 amino acids. Trimming left V 2 bases short and J 2 bases short, with 22 bases between. The germline CDR1 and CDR2 sequences are KGHSH and LQKENI.

The chain employs TRBV28 and TRBJ1-5; 7 bases align to TRBD1. The germline CDR1 and CDR2 sequences are MDHEN and SYDVKM. CDR3 length: 14 residues. Trimming at V came to 7 bases and at J to 7 bases, leaving 10 bases not matched to a gene. CDR3 DNA: TGTGCCAGCACCCCAAACAGGGGACGCCAGCCCCAGCATTTT. As protein: CASTPNRGRQPQHF.

The genes are TRBV11-3 and TRBJ2-7; maybe TRBD2 (5 bases). The V end was cut by 2 bases, the J end by 6 bases, with 11 bases between. This CDR3 has 13 residues. In germline, CDR1 is SGHNT, CDR2 YENEEA. The CDR3 DNA is TGTGCCAGCAGCTTAACACGACGGGGCGAGCAGTACTTC. This encodes CASSLTRRGEQYF.